These 26 T cell receptor beta chains were sequenced from one sample in a study of cytomegalovirus exposure and HLA in healthy donors. Use of 60 Vbeta and 13 Jbeta primers characterized the PCR. Measured with immunoSEQ multiplex PCR; TCRdb has only the in-frame clones, and not every one. The sample lists some 130,000 clones; roughly 80% were seen once. Input material: PBMCs. The receptors derive from a man aged 18 to 35 in good health and CMV-seronegative.

The chain couples TRBV7-9 to TRBJ2-7; maybe TRBD1 (7 bases). The length of the CDR3 is 12 residues. V was trimmed by 5 bases and J by 3 bases, leaving 8 bases between them. The germline gives CDR1 SEHNR, CDR2 FQNEAQ (reference sequence). CDR3 nucleotides: TGTGCCAGCAGCCAGGGGGGCTACGAGCAGTACTTC. Protein: CASSQGGYEQYF.

On this clone: Other DNA sequences in the same sample also yield this CDR3. The rearrangement uses TRBV20-1 and TRBJ2-3; D is undetermined. The CDR3 consists of 10 residues. The V and J ends lost 6 bases and 5 bases respectively, with 6 bases between them. Germline assignment: CDR1 DFQATT and CDR2 SNEGSKA (reference sequence). CDR3 protein: CSASLDTQYF. The CDR3 region has the DNA TGCAGTGCCAGTTTAGATACGCAGTATTTT.

This sequence joins TRBV29-1 and TRBJ1-1; D call uncertain. Germline V gene sequence: CDR1 SQVTM, CDR2 ANQGSEA. Between the trimmed V and J ends, which lost 5 bases and 1 base, there was a span of 8 bases. The CDR3 has 12 amino acids. The CDR3 DNA reads as TGCAGCGTTCCGCGGGGGAACACTGAAGCTTTCTTT. It encodes CSVPRGNTEAFF.

The chain combines TRBV2 with TRBJ2-3, with D perhaps TRBD2 (5 bases). The CDR3 is made up of 15 amino acids. Germline V gives CDR1 SNHLY, CDR2 FYNNEI. V was pared by 7 bases and J by 5 bases, with 19 bases between. CDR3: CASNRGGVRGDTQYF. The DNA of the CDR3 is TGTGCCAGCAACCGAGGAGGCGTCCGTGGAGATACGCAGTATTTT.

J is TRBJ1-5 and V is TRBV7-9, with TRBD1 matching over 10 bases. V lost 2 bases, J lost 9 bases, and 10 bases stayed unmatched. Germline CDR1 is SEHNR and CDR2 is FQNEAQ (reference sequence). CDR3 length: 16 residues. The CDR3 sequence is CASSLYHGQGVGPQHF. DNA for the CDR3: TGTGCCAGCAGCTTATACCATGGACAGGGGGTTGGGCCCCAGCATTTT. The entire variable domain, with the rest obtained from reference TRBV7-9 and TRBJ1-5, is as follows: DTGVSQNPRHKITKRGQNVTFRCDPISEHNRLYWYRQTLGQGPEFLTYFQNEAQLEKSRLLSDRFSAERPKGSFSTLEIQRTEQGDSAMYLCASSLYHGQGVGPQHFGDGTRLSIL.

The V call is TRBV7-6, the J call TRBJ1-4; D might be TRBD1 (5 bases). Trimming took off 1 base at V and 3 bases at J, with 9 bases between the two ends. There are 15 residues in the CDR3. CDR1 is SGHVS, CDR2 FNYEAQ, per germline. CDR3 residues: CASSLGTGANEKLFF. The CDR3 DNA is TGTGCCAGCAGCTTAGGAACAGGCGCTAATGAAAAACTGTTTTTT. The whole variable domain, filled in from reference TRBV7-6 and TRBJ1-4, reads GAGVSQSPRYKVTKRGQDVALRCDPISGHVSLYWYRQALGQGPEFLTYFNYEAQQDKSGLPNDRFSAERPEGSISTLTIQRTEQRDSAMYRCASSLGTGANEKLFFGSGTQLSVL.

The chain employs TRBV5-1 and TRBJ2-7; 9 bases align to TRBD1. The CDR3 runs 16 residues. Germline-derived CDR1 and CDR2 are SGHRS and YFSETQ. J lost 3 bases, V lost 3 bases, and 10 bases had no gene match. The CDR3 coding sequence is TGCGCCAGCAGCTCGCCTGGACAGGGGAAAAACTACGAGCAGTACTTC. As protein: CASSSPGQGKNYEQYF. The variable domain in full, with the rest retrieved from reference TRBV5-1 and TRBJ2-7, is KAGVTQTPRYLIKTRGQQVTLSCSPISGHRSVSWYQQTPGQGLQFLFEYFSETQRNKGNFPGRFSGRQFSNSRSEMNVSTLELGDSALYLCASSSPGQGKNYEQYFGPGTRLTVT.

V gene TRBV10-3 combines with J gene TRBJ1-3, with a possible D match to TRBD1 (6 bases). The ends were cut back, 6 bases at V and 0 bases at J, with 12 bases in the middle. This CDR3 contains 15 residues. Per the germline V gene, CDR1 is ENHRY and CDR2 is SYGVKD. CDR3: CAIRETGISGNTIYF. The CDR3 nucleotides are TGTGCCATCAGGGAGACAGGCATCTCTGGAAACACCATATATTTT.

This rearrangement joins TRBV25-1 to TRBJ2-5, with D unclear. The DNA end is more similar to TRBJ2-7, so the J call may be wrong. Germline V CDR1 and CDR2: MGHDK, SYGVNS. The CDR3 consists of 14 residues. CDR3 sequence: CASSDLESGYEQYF. In nucleotides, the CDR3 is TGTGCCAGCAGTGATTTGGAGAGTGGCTACGAGCAGTACTTC.

The genes are TRBV28 and TRBJ2-7; 9 bases fit TRBD2. The CDR3 loop spans 15 amino acids. From germline, CDR1 is MDHEN and CDR2 SYDVKM. Losses at the gene ends were 3 bases for V and 3 bases for J; bases not matched to a gene: 6. Here the CDR3 DNA reads TGTGCCAGCAGTTTTGTGGCGGGGGGGCACTACGAGCAGTACTTC. Amino acid sequence: CASSFVAGGHYEQYF. Full variable domain (remainder filled in from reference TRBV28 and TRBJ2-7): DVKVTQSSRYLVKRTGEKVFLECVQDMDHENMFWYRQDPGLGLRLIYFSYDVKMKEKGDIPEGYSVSREKKERFSLILESASTNQTSMYLCASSFVAGGHYEQYFGPGTRLTVT.

This chain joins TRBV7-2 and TRBJ2-3, with 7 bases that match TRBD1. The CDR3 totals 17 residues. Germline V gene sequence: CDR1 SGHTA, CDR2 FQGNSA. V was pared by 1 base and J by 6 bases, with 13 bases of the junction left unmatched. The CDR3 DNA reads as TGTGCCAGCAGCTTAGAGATCGGCAGGGGGTATAGGGATACGCAGTATTTT. It encodes CASSLEIGRGYRDTQYF.

The chain links TRBV27 to TRBJ2-1, with a tentative D call TRBD1 (6 bases). The CDR3 covers 17 residues. V lost 4 bases and J 4 bases, leaving 20 bases between the germline ends. From germline, CDR1 is MNHEY and CDR2 SMNVEV (reference sequence). The chain's CDR3 is CASSSRGITPRYNEQFF. The DNA for the CDR3 is TGTGCCAGCAGTTCAAGGGGGATAACGCCACGGTACAATGAGCAGTTCTTC.

In this sample, this clone turned up a few times. The CDR3 bases are TGTGCCAGTCAAAGGGGTGCGACTGAAGCTTTCTTT. It specifies CASQRGATEAFF. The chain combines TRBV6-5 with TRBJ1-1, with TRBD1 as a possible D gene (5 bases). This CDR3 has 12 amino acids. The V and J ends lost 9 bases and 5 bases respectively, with 13 bases between them. The germline CDR1 and CDR2 sequences are MNHEY and SVGAGI.

The rearrangement uses TRBV4-3 and TRBJ1-1; D unresolved. Germline V gene data show CDR1 as LGHNA and CDR2 as YSLEER. This CDR3 is built from 14 residues. Trimming took off 3 bases at V and 0 bases at J, with 8 bases between the two ends. CDR3 region: CASSHNSLNTEAFF. DNA for the CDR3: TGCGCCAGCAGCCACAACAGCTTGAACACTGAAGCTTTCTTT.

The V and J genes are TRBV9 and TRBJ2-1, with D perhaps matching TRBD1 (5 bases). Germline CDR1 SGDLS, CDR2 YYNGEE. V dropped 2 bases and J dropped 5 bases, with 14 bases sitting between them. The CDR3 has 15 residues. CDR3 sequence (DNA): TGTGCCAGCAGCGTGGGCACAGGAGAAAACAATGAGCAGTTCTTC. Protein sequence: CASSVGTGENNEQFF.

This clone was seen more than once but under ten times. The chain is built from TRBV4-1 and TRBJ1-5; no clear D gene. V shed 4 bases and J shed 4 bases, with 17 bases lying between them. Looked up from germline, CDR1 is MGHRA and CDR2 is YSYEKL. The CDR3 is 16 residues long. CDR3 in DNA: TGCGCCAGCAGCCCTAGACTCGACTCCGAGAATCAGCCCCAGCATTTT. It encodes CASSPRLDSENQPQHF.

This chain joins TRBV4-1 and TRBJ2-2, with D tentatively TRBD2 (6 bases). Looked up from germline, CDR1 is MGHRA and CDR2 is YSYEKL. The CDR3 totals 15 residues. V shed 0 bases and J shed 5 bases, with 10 bases lying between them. The CDR3 DNA follows: TGCGCCAGCAGCCAAGAGCGGGGTTTGACCGGGGAGCTGTTTTTT. Its translation is CASSQERGLTGELFF.

The chain recombines TRBV2 with TRBJ2-7; TRBD1 agrees at 7 bases. The CDR3 is made up of 13 amino acids. V dropped 6 bases and J dropped 3; count of bases not matched to a gene: 5. The germline CDR1 and CDR2 sequences are SNHLY and FYNNEI. The DNA of the CDR3 is TGTGCCAGCAGGGTCCGGGACAGCTACGAGCAGTACTTC. Amino acid sequence: CASRVRDSYEQYF.

The chain joins TRBV9 to TRBJ2-1; tentatively, D is TRBD1 (6 bases). V lost 5 bases and J lost 5, with 8 bases in between. Germline V gene lookup returns CDR1 SGDLS and CDR2 YYNGEE. The CDR3 totals 12 residues. CDR3 amino acids: CASSYRDNEQFF. The CDR3 bases are TGTGCCAGCAGTTACAGGGACAATGAGCAGTTCTTC.

The chain uses TRBV2 and TRBJ1-2; D may be TRBD1 (5 bases). Germline V gene lookup returns CDR1 SNHLY and CDR2 FYNNEI. This CDR3 has 12 amino acids. The V and J ends lost 9 bases and 2 bases respectively, with 10 bases between them. The CDR3 DNA reads as TGTGCCAGTGGAGACAGAAACTATGGCTACACCTTC. Amino acid sequence: CASGDRNYGYTF.

The chain combines TRBV19 with TRBJ1-4; a possible D gene is TRBD1 (6 bases). The germline V gene encodes CDR1 LNHDA and CDR2 SQIVND (reference sequence). The CDR3 loop spans 13 amino acids. V was clipped by 1 base and J by 12 bases, with 12 bases between them. The CDR3 here is CASSIVQGPQLFF. CDR3 coding DNA: TGTGCCAGTAGTATAGTTCAGGGGCCTCAACTGTTTTTT.

The V gene is TRBV27, the J gene TRBJ2-1, with 10 nucleotides matching TRBD1. The CDR3 is 15 residues long. The V and J ends lost 4 bases and 7 bases, in that order; junction bases with no gene match: 7. Germline values: CDR1 MNHEY, CDR2 SMNVEV (reference sequence). The CDR3 protein is CASSYYGQGGNEQFF. The DNA for the CDR3 is TGTGCCAGCAGTTATTATGGACAGGGGGGAAATGAGCAGTTCTTC.

CDR3 coding DNA: TGTGCCAGCAGCCCTCGACAGGGCTACAATGAGCAGTTCTTC. The encoded protein is CASSPRQGYNEQFF. The chain uses TRBV7-2 and TRBJ2-1, with TRBD1 matching over 7 bases. The ends lost 5 bases at V and 3 bases at J; junction bases unmatched: 4. The germline V gene encodes CDR1 SGHTA and CDR2 FQGNSA. The CDR3 is 14 amino acids.

This rearrangement joins TRBV14 to TRBJ1-1, with TRBD1 as a possible D gene (5 bases). The CDR3 loop spans 17 amino acids. Per the germline V gene, CDR1 is SGHDN and CDR2 is FVKESK. V was trimmed by 5 bases and J by 0 bases, leaving 19 bases between them. The CDR3 protein is CASSLRSIRRVNTEAFF. The CDR3 DNA reads TGTGCCAGCAGCTTACGTTCAATTCGCAGGGTGAACACTGAAGCTTTCTTT.

The chain employs TRBV4-1 and TRBJ1-4; no reliable D call. Germline CDR1 reads MGHRA; CDR2 reads YSYEKL. CDR3 length: 16 amino acids. V was cut by 4 bases and J by 0 bases, with 12 bases left in between. The CDR3 nucleotides read TGCGCCAGCAGCCCTTTAAACGGGGCAACTAATGAAAAACTGTTTTTT. Translated: CASSPLNGATNEKLFF.

V gene TRBV11-3 combines with J gene TRBJ1-1; TRBD1 aligns across 8 bases. The CDR3 has 14 amino acids. With V trimmed by 5 bases and J by 1 base, 3 bases remained unmatched. Germline loops: CDR1 SGHNT, CDR2 YENEEA. Here the CDR3 DNA reads TGTGCCAGCAGCCCAGGGGGCTCGAACACTGAAGCTTTCTTT. This translates into CASSPGGSNTEAFF.